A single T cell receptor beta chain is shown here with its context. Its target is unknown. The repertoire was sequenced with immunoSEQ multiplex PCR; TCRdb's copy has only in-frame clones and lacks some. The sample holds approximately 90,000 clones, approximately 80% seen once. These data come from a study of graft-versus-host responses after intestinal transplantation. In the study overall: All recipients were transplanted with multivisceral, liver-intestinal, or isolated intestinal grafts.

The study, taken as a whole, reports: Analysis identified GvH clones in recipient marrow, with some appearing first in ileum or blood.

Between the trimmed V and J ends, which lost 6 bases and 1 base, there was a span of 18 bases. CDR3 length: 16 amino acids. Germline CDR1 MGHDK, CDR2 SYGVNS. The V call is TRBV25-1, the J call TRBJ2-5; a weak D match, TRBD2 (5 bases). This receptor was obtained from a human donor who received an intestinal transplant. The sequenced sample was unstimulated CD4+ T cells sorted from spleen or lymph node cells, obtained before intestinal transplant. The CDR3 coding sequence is TGTGCCAGCAGACTACTAGGGCTGGCAAGCCAAGAGACCCAGTACTTC. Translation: CASRLLGLASQETQYF. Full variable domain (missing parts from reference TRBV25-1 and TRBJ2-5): EADIYQTPRYLVIGTGKKITLECSQTMGHDKMYWYQQDPGMELHLIHYSYGVNSTEKGDLSSESTVSRIRTEHFPLTLESARPSHTSQYLCASRLLGLASQETQYFGPGTRLLVL.